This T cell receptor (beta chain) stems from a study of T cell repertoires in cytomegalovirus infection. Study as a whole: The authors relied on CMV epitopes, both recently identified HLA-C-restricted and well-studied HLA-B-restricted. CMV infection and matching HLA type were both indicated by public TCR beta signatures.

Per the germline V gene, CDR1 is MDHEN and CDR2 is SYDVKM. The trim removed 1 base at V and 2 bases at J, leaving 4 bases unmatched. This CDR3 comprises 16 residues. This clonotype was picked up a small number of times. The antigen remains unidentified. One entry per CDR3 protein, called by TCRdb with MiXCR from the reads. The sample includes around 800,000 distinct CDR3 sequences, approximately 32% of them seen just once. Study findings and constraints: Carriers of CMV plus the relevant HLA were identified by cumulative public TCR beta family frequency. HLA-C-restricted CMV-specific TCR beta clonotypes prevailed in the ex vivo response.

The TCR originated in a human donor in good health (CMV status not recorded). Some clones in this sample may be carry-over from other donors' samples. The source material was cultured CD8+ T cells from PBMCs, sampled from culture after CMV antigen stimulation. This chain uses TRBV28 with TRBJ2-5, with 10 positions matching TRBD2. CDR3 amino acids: CASSLLLAGEQETQYF. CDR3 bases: TGTGCCAGCAGTTTATTGCTAGCGGGGGAACAAGAGACCCAGTACTTC.